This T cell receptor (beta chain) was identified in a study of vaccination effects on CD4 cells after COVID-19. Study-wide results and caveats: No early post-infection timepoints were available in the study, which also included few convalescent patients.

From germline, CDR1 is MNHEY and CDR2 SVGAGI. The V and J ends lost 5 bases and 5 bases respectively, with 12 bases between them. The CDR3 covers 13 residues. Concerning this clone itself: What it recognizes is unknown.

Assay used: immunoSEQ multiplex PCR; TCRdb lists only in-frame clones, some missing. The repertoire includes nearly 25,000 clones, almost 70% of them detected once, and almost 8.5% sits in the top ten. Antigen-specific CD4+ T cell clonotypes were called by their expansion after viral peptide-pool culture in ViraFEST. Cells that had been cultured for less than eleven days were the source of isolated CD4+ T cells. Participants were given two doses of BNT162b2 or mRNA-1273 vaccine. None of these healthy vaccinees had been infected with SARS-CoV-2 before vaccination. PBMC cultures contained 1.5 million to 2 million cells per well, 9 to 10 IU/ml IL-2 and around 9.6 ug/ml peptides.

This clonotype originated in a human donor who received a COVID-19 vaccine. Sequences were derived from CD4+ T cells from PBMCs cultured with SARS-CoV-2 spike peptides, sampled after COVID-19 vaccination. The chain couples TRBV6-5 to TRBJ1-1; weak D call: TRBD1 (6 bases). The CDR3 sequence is CASSQTGRTEAFF. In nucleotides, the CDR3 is TGTGCCAGCAGTCAAACAGGGCGTACTGAAGCTTTCTTT.